The source of this TCR beta chain is a study of blood T cells in healthy people across ages. Primers used in a second PCR of roughly 6 to 11 cycles were a sample-barcoded 5' primer and a J-beta primer mix. TCRdb independently ran MiXCR on the 5' RACE reads; one entry per CDR3 protein. The repertoire holds about 1.6 million distinct CDR3 sequences, with 34% as singletons. This clonotype was detected only a few times. The length of the CDR3 is 14 residues. Deletions cut 6 bases from V and 8 bases from J, with 17 bases between. Germline assignment: CDR1 MGHDK and CDR2 SYGVNS. Sequenced input: blood. The TCR originated in a young woman in good health. The rearrangement uses TRBV25-1 and TRBJ2-1; D is possibly TRBD1 or TRBD2 (6 bases each). CDR3 region: CASREPWGAYEQFF. In DNA form, the CDR3 reads TGTGCCAGCAGGGAACCCTGGGGGGCCTATGAGCAGTTCTTC.